The rows below give T cell receptor beta chains drawn from one sample of a study of OX40 agonist ivuxolimab in advanced cancers. Sequenced by immunoSEQ multiplex PCR; TCRdb stores in-frame clones only, minus some. The sample lists some 150,000 clones; about 92% were seen once. This specimen was CD4+ or CD8+ T cells sorted from blood, taken in a trial of the OX40 agonist ivuxolimab. These receptors all stem from an adult with an advanced solid tumor such as melanoma, head and neck, liver or kidney cancer. The CDR3 runs from the conserved cysteine through the conserved F or W. The D gene is left open where the match is weak. Rows give clone size only sometimes, using once, few, many, or a class for an expanded clone.

J | V | length | size | D | CDR3 | DNA
TRBJ1-2 | TRBV9 | 14 | NA | NA | CASSPRTRDDGYTF | TGTGCCAGCAGCCCCCGGACACGGGATGATGGCTACACCTTC
TRBJ1-1 | TRBV7-6 | 14 | NA | TRBD1 | CASSLGTGPTEAFF | TGTGCCAGCAGCTTGGGGACAGGGCCCACTGAAGCTTTCTTT
TRBJ2-7 | TRBV14 | 15 | NA | TRBD2 | CASSLSGLGIYEQYF | TGTGCCAGCAGCCTCTCGGGACTAGGGATCTACGAGCAGTACTTC
TRBJ1-4 | TRBV6-5 | 15 | NA | NA | CASSYSNPRREKLFF | TGTGCCAGCAGTTACTCGAACCCCAGGCGAGAAAAACTGTTTTTT
TRBJ2-3 | TRBV7-2 | 13 | NA | NA | CASSLRQTDTQYF | TGTGCCAGCAGCCTCCGACAGACAGATACGCAGTATTTT
TRBJ1-3 | TRBV7-9 | 13 | NA | NA | CASSLAGVNTIYF | TGTGCCAGCAGCTTAGCGGGAGTAAACACCATATATTTT
TRBJ2-7 | TRBV7-2 | 14 | NA | NA | CASSLGDGAYEQYF | TGTGCCAGCAGCTTAGGAGACGGCGCCTACGAGCAGTACTTC
TRBJ2-5 | TRBV7-7 | 14 | NA | TRBD2 | CASSSRASGETQYF | TGTGCCAGCAGCTCCCGGGCTAGCGGGGAGACCCAGTACTTC
TRBJ2-2 | TRBV6-4 | 15 | NA | NA | CASSEVAGSAGELFF | TGTGCCAGCAGTGAGGTCGCAGGGTCGGCCGGGGAGCTGTTTTTT
TRBJ1-2 | TRBV7-2 | 17 | NA | TRBD1 | CASSPIIQGVSNYGYTF | TGTGCCAGCAGCCCGATCATCCAGGGGGTTTCTAACTATGGCTACACCTTC
TRBJ1-4 | TRBV18 | 18 | NA | TRBD1 | CASSPPNGRGNTNEKLFF | TGTGCCAGCTCACCACCGAACGGCAGGGGGAATACTAATGAAAAACTGTTTTTT
TRBJ2-1 | TRBV7-3 | 15 | NA | TRBD2 | CASSLSSGNYNEQFF | TGTGCCAGCAGCTTATCCAGCGGGAACTACAATGAGCAGTTCTTC
TRBJ1-4 | TRBV30 | 19 | NA | TRBD1 | CAWRTPGQGILATNEKLFF | TGTGCCTGGAGGACACCGGGACAGGGGATCTTGGCAACTAATGAAAAACTGTTTTTT
TRBJ1-1 | TRBV4-1 | 15 | NA | TRBD1 | CASSQDTGQGRQAFF | TGCGCCAGCAGCCAAGATACGGGACAGGGAAGGCAAGCTTTCTTT
TRBJ2-7 | TRBV18 | 14 | NA | NA | CASSPNGGTYEQYF | TGTGCCAGCTCACCAAACGGGGGAACCTACGAGCAGTACTTC
TRBJ1-2 | TRBV9 | 15 | NA | NA | CASSPRAGHLGGYTF | TGTGCCAGCAGCCCGAGGGCGGGTCATCTGGGTGGCTACACCTTC
TRBJ2-5 | TRBV7-9 | 12 | few | TRBD1 | CASSDRDQTQYF | TGTGCCAGCAGTGACAGGGATCAGACCCAGTACTTC
TRBJ1-1 | TRBV2 | 14 | NA | NA | CASSVQTGNTEAFF | TGTGCCAGCAGTGTCCAGACAGGGAACACTGAAGCTTTCTTT
TRBJ2-1 | TRBV4-2 | 16 | NA | TRBD2 | CASSPRTSGSYNEQFF | TGTGCCAGCAGCCCGAGGACTAGCGGGTCCTACAATGAGCAGTTCTTC
TRBJ2-7 | TRBV5-1 | 15 | NA | TRBD2 | CASSLGLAGDYEQYF | TGCGCCAGCAGCTTGGGGTTAGCGGGGGATTACGAGCAGTACTTC
TRBJ1-5 | TRBV6-5 | 14 | NA | TRBD1 | CASSYYRGYQPQHF | TGTGCCAGCAGTTATTACAGGGGGTATCAGCCCCAGCATTTT
TRBJ1-5 | TRBV7-2 | 19 | NA | TRBD1 | CASSQRLLPGQGISQPQHF | TGTGCCAGCAGCCAGAGACTTCTTCCGGGACAGGGAATCAGTCAGCCCCAGCATTTT
TRBJ1-5 | TRBV7-2 | 15 | NA | TRBD1 | CASSSYGTGGQPQHF | TGTGCCAGCAGCTCCTATGGGACAGGTGGTCAGCCCCAGCATTTT
TRBJ1-4 | TRBV19 | 15 | NA | NA | CASSIIPTTNEKLFF | TGTGCCAGTAGTATAATCCCCACAACTAATGAAAAACTGTTTTTT
TRBJ1-2 | TRBV4-1 | 13 | once | NA | CASSQVAGDGYTF | TGCGCCAGCAGCCAAGTGGCAGGGGATGGCTACACCTTC
TRBJ2-2 | TRBV19 | 15 | NA | NA | CASIPGTAGPGELFF | TGTGCCAGTATCCCAGGGACGGCGGGCCCCGGGGAGCTGTTTTTT
TRBJ1-2 | TRBV7-2 | 14 | NA | NA | CASSHPLEFYGYTF | TGTGCCAGCAGCCACCCCCTGGAGTTTTATGGCTACACCTTC
TRBJ2-3 | TRBV6-5 | 12 | NA | NA | CASSYGGGTQYF | TGTGCCAGCAGTTACGGGGGTGGTACGCAGTATTTT
TRBJ2-3 | TRBV9 | 16 | NA | NA | CASSVGPGIGIHTQYF | TGTGCCAGCAGCGTAGGCCCGGGTATCGGGATCCATACGCAGTATTTT
TRBJ1-5 | TRBV7-2 | 14 | NA | TRBD1 | CASSFDRAAQPQHF | TGTGCCAGCAGCTTCGACAGGGCGGCTCAGCCCCAGCATTTT
TRBJ1-4 | TRBV10-1 | 14 | NA | NA | CASSVGGRGEKLFF | TGCGCCAGCAGTGTCGGGGGCAGGGGTGAAAAACTGTTTTTT
TRBJ2-1 | TRBV5-1 | 14 | NA | NA | CASSLATDYNEQFF | TGCGCCAGCAGCTTGGCGACAGACTACAATGAGCAGTTCTTC
TRBJ1-2 | TRBV6-6 | 13 | NA | TRBD1 | CASSYRNRGGYTF | TGTGCCAGCAGTTACAGGAACAGGGGTGGCTACACCTTC
TRBJ2-7 | TRBV7-6 | 10 | NA | NA | CASSRYEQYF | TGTGCCAGCAGTAGGTACGAGCAGTACTTC
TRBJ2-7 | TRBV5-1 | 14 | NA | NA | CASSQQGVSSEQYF | TGCGCCAGCAGCCAACAGGGTGTATCTTCCGAGCAGTACTTC
TRBJ2-1 | TRBV9 | 12 | NA | TRBD2 | CASSRLAGEQFF | TGTGCCAGCAGTCGACTAGCGGGGGAGCAGTTCTTC
TRBJ2-2 | TRBV7-2 | 15 | NA | TRBD1 | CASSLEGAHTGELFF | TGTGCCAGCAGCTTAGAGGGGGCCCACACCGGGGAGCTGTTTTTT
TRBJ2-1 | TRBV5-1 | 14 | NA | NA | CASSLGRGPYEQFF | TGCGCCAGCAGCTTGGGTCGGGGGCCCTATGAGCAGTTCTTC
TRBJ1-4 | TRBV20-1 | 11 | NA | NA | CSARGEEKLFF | TGCAGTGCTAGGGGGGAGGAAAAACTGTTTTTT
TRBJ1-1 | TRBV4-1 | 16 | NA | NA | CASSRGGPGRNTEAFF | TGCGCCAGCAGCCGAGGAGGACCGGGGAGGAACACTGAAGCTTTCTTT
TRBJ2-1 | TRBV2 | 15 | NA | TRBD2 | CASSDSSGRVNEQFF | TGTGCCAGCAGTGACTCTAGCGGGAGGGTCAATGAGCAGTTCTTC
TRBJ1-1 | TRBV18 | 13 | NA | TRBD1 | CASSRDSNTEAFF | TGTGCCAGCTCACGGGACAGCAACACTGAAGCTTTCTTT
TRBJ1-4 | TRBV15 | 16 | NA | TRBD1 | CATSRRQGGTNEKLFF | TGTGCCACCAGCCGCCGACAGGGGGGTACTAATGAAAAACTGTTTTTT
TRBJ2-7 | TRBV7-2 | 12 | NA | NA | CASSLGTNEQYF | TGTGCCAGCAGCTTAGGGACAAACGAGCAGTACTTC
TRBJ2-1 | TRBV5-1 | 16 | NA | TRBD1 | CASGRQGAISNNEQFF | TGCGCCAGCGGACGACAGGGGGCTATCTCTAACAATGAGCAGTTCTTC
TRBJ2-1 | TRBV7-3 | 13 | NA | TRBD2 | CASSYSGGNEQFF | TGTGCCAGCAGCTACTCGGGAGGTAATGAGCAGTTCTTC
TRBJ2-7 | TRBV6-5 | 16 | NA | TRBD2 | CASSYSGTSLSYEQYF | TGTGCCAGCAGTTACTCCGGGACTAGCCTCTCCTACGAGCAGTACTTC
TRBJ2-3 | TRBV7-3 | 15 | NA | TRBD2 | CASSRLAGDTDTQYF | TGTGCCAGCAGCCGACTAGCGGGAGACACAGATACGCAGTATTTT
TRBJ1-2 | TRBV19 | 11 | few | TRBD1 | CASRTGGGYTF | TGTGCCAGTAGGACAGGGGGTGGCTACACCTTC
TRBJ2-3 | TRBV11-2 | 18 | NA | TRBD2 | CASSRSRTSGSWTDTQYF | TGTGCCAGCAGCAGATCTCGTACTAGCGGGAGTTGGACAGATACGCAGTATTTT
TRBJ2-5 | TRBV7-9 | 15 | once | TRBD1 | CASSRPGTGKETQYF | TGTGCCAGCAGTCGTCCCGGGACAGGGAAAGAGACCCAGTACTTC
TRBJ1-2 | TRBV10-3 | 12 | few | NA | CAISPVGGGYTF | TGTGCCATCAGCCCGGTCGGTGGTGGCTACACCTTC
TRBJ1-3 | TRBV18 | 15 | NA | TRBD1 | CASSPGQSSGNTIYF | TGTGCCAGCTCACCGGGACAGTCCTCTGGAAACACCATATATTTT
TRBJ2-5 | TRBV7-6 | 15 | NA | TRBD1 | CASSPATGSRETQYF | TGTGCCAGCAGCCCGGCGACAGGGTCGAGGGAGACCCAGTACTTC
TRBJ2-7 | TRBV7-2 | 18 | NA | TRBD2 | CASSPRGGLAGAGYEQYF | TGTGCCAGCAGCCCCAGGGGTGGACTAGCGGGGGCTGGCTACGAGCAGTACTTC
TRBJ1-4 | TRBV6-5 | 13 | NA | NA | CASSYVSAEKLFF | TGTGCCAGCAGTTACGTATCGGCTGAAAAACTGTTTTTT
TRBJ1-1 | TRBV4-3 | 13 | few | NA | CASSPLVGTEAFF | TGCGCCAGCAGCCCCCTGGTGGGGACAGAAGCTTTCTTT
TRBJ1-1 | TRBV6-5 | 13 | NA | NA | CASCDSLNTEAFF | TGTGCCAGCTGCGACAGCCTGAACACTGAAGCTTTCTTT
TRBJ1-1 | TRBV7-6 | 14 | NA | NA | CASSYRNMNTEAFF | TGTGCCAGCAGCTACAGGAATATGAACACTGAAGCTTTCTTT